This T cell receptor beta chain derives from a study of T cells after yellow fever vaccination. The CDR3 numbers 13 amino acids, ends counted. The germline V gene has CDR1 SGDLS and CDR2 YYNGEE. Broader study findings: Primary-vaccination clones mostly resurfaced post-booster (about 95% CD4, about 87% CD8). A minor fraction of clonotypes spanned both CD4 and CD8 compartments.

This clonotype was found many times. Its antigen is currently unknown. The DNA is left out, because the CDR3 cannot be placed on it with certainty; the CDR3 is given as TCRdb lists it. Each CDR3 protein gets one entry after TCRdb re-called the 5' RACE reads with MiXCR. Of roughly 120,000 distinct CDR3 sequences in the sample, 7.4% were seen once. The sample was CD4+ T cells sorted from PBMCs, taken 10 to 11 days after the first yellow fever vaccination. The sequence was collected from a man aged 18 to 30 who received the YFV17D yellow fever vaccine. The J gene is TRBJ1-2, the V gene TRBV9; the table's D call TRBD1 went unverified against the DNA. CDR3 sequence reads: CASSVGTGSEDTF.